The entry below gives a single TCR beta chain sequence along with its context. The antigen is not known. This sample is drawn from a study of CD8+ T cells in alopecia areata. At the level of the study: Treated patients received oral tofacitinib, 5 to 10 mg twice daily. Study findings and constraints: Across lesional scalp, and particularly alopecia totalis/universalis, clonality surpassed that of normal scalp.

Lesional scalp tissue (obtained by punch biopsy) and peripheral blood were collected from alopecia areata patients. Sequencing templates came from extracted RNA that was reverse transcribed into cDNA. Repertoires were generated with immunoSEQ multiplex PCR, while TCRdb's copy carries only in-frame clones and drops some. The sample records 180,000 or so clones, around 63% being singletons. This CDR3 is 12 amino acids long. In germline, CDR1 is SGHAT, CDR2 FQNNGV. V was pared by 5 bases and J by 3 bases, with 8 bases between. The chain recombines TRBV11-2 with TRBJ2-7; D is undetermined. This clonotype was obtained from a human donor with alopecia areata. Sequenced here: CD4+ T cells sorted from blood, sampled at week 0. The chain's CDR3 is CASSPTDYEQYF. The CDR3 coding sequence is TGTGCCAGCAGCCCCACAGACTACGAGCAGTACTTC.